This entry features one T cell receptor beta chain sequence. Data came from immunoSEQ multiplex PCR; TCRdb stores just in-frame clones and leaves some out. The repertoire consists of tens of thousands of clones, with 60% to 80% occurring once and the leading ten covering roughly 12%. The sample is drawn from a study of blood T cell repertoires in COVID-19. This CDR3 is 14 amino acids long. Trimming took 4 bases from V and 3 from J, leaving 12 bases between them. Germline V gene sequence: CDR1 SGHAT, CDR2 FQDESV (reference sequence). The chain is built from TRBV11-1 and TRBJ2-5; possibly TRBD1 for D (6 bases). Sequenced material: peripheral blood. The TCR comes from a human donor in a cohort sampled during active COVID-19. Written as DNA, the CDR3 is TGTGCCAGCAGCTCCCGGACAGAAAAAGAGACCCAGTACTTC. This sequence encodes CASSSRTEKETQYF.